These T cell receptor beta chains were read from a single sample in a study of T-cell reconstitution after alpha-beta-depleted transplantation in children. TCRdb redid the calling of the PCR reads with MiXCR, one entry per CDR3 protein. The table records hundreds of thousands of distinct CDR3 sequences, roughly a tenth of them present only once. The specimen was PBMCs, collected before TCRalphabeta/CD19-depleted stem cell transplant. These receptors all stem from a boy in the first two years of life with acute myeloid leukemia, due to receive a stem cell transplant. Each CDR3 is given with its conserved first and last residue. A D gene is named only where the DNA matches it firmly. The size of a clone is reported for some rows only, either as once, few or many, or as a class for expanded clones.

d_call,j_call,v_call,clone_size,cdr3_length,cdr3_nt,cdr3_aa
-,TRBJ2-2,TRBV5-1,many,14,TGCGCCAGCAAAGAGGGACCGAACACCGGGGAGCTGTTTTTT,CASKEGPNTGELFF
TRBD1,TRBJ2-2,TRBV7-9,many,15,TGTGCCAGCAGCTTACGACAGGGCCGGACCGGGGAGCTGTTTTTT,CASSLRQGRTGELFF
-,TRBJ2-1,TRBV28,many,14,TGTGCCAGCAGTTTCGCGGGGAACTACAATGAGCAGTTCTTC,CASSFAGNYNEQFF
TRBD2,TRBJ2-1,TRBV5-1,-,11,TGCGCCAGCAGCTTGAGCGGGAGTTTGGTCTTC,CASSLSGSLVF
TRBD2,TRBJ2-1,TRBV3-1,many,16,TGTGCCAGCAGCCCACCCTCGGGGGGGCCTTACAATGAGCAGTTCTTC,CASSPPSGGPYNEQFF
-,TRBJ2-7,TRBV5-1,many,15,TGCGCCAGCAGCTTGGCAAGGGTTACGATCTACGAGCAGTACTTC,CASSLARVTIYEQYF
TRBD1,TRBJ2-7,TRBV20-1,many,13,TGCAGTGCTCATCGACAGGGGGCCTACGAGCAGTACTTC,CSAHRQGAYEQYF
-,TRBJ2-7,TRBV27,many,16,TGTGCCAGCAGTTTATATCCAGGGCCCAGCTCCTACGAGCAGTACTTC,CASSLYPGPSSYEQYF
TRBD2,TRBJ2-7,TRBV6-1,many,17,TGTGCCAGCAGTGAAGAACTAGCGGGAGCGTTACTTTACGAGCAGTACTTC,CASSEELAGALLYEQYF
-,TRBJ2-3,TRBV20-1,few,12,TGCAGTGCGCCTAGCGGCACAGATACGCAGTATTTT,CSAPSGTDTQYF
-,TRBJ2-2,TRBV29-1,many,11,TGCAGCGCACTAAACACCGGGGAGCTGTTTTTT,CSALNTGELFF
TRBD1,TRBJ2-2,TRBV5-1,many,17,TGCGCCAGCACCCCGGGGAGAGGACAGGGAAACACCGGGGAGCTGTTTTTT,CASTPGRGQGNTGELFF
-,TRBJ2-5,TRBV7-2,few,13,TGTGCCAGCTCCGGGCAGGCGAGGGCGACCCAGTACTTC,CASSGQARATQYF
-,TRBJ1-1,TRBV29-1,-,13,TGCAGCGTTGAAGAGGGGGAGTACACTGAAGCTTTCTTT,CSVEEGEYTEAFF
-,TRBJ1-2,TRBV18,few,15,TGTGCCAGCTCGTTCGATCCCCTAATCTTCTATGGCTACACCTTC,CASSFDPLIFYGYTF
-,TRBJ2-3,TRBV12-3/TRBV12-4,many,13,TGTGCCAGCAGTCGGGCGGGCACAGATACGCAGTATTTT,CASSRAGTDTQYF
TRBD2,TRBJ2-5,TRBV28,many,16,TGTGCCAGCAGTGAACTAGCGGGAGATTCGAAAGAGACCCAGTACTTC,CASSELAGDSKETQYF
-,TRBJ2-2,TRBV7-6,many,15,TGTGCCAGCAGCTATATCCAGTTCTCTACCGGGGAGCTGTTTTTT,CASSYIQFSTGELFF
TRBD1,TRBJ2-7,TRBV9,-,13,TGTGCCAGCAGCTTCTCGACAGGGTCCGAGCAGTACTTC,CASSFSTGSEQYF
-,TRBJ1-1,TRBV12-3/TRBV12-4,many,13,TGTGCCAGCACCTACCATGCGAACACTGAAGCTTTCTTT,CASTYHANTEAFF
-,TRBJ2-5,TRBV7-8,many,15,TGTGCCAGCAGCTTAGCGGGGGGGCGACGGGAGACCCAGTACTTC,CASSLAGGRRETQYF
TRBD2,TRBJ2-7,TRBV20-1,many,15,TGCAGTGCTAGAGATCTCGGGGGGGCGGGCTACGAGCAGTACTTC,CSARDLGGAGYEQYF
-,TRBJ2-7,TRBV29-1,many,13,TGCAGCGTTGATACAGGGAGGTCCTACGAGCAGTACTTC,CSVDTGRSYEQYF
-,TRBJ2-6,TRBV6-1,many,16,TGTGCCAGCAGTGAAGCGGACAGCTCTGGGGCCAACGTCCTGACTTTC,CASSEADSSGANVLTF
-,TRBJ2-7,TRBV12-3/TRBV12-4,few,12,TGTGCCAGCAGTTTCGTGGTCGGTGAGCAGTACTTC,CASSFVVGEQYF
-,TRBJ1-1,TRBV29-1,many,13,TGCAGCGTTGAAGACGGGGAGAACACTGAAGCTTTCTTT,CSVEDGENTEAFF